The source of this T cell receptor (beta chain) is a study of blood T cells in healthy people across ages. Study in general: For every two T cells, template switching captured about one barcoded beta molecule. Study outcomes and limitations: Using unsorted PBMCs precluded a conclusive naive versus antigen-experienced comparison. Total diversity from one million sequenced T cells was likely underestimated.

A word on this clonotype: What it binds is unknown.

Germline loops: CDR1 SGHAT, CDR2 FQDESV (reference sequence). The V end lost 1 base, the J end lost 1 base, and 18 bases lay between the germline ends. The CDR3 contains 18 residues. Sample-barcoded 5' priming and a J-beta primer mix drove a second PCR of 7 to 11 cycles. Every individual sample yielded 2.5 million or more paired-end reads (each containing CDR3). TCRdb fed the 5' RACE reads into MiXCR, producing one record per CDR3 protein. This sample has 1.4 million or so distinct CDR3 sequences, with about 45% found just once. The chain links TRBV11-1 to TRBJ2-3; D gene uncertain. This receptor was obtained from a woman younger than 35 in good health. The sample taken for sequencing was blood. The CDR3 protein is CASSLGLRITPGTDTQYF. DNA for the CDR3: TGTGCCAGCAGCTTAGGCCTCCGGATAACCCCGGGCACAGATACGCAGTATTTT.